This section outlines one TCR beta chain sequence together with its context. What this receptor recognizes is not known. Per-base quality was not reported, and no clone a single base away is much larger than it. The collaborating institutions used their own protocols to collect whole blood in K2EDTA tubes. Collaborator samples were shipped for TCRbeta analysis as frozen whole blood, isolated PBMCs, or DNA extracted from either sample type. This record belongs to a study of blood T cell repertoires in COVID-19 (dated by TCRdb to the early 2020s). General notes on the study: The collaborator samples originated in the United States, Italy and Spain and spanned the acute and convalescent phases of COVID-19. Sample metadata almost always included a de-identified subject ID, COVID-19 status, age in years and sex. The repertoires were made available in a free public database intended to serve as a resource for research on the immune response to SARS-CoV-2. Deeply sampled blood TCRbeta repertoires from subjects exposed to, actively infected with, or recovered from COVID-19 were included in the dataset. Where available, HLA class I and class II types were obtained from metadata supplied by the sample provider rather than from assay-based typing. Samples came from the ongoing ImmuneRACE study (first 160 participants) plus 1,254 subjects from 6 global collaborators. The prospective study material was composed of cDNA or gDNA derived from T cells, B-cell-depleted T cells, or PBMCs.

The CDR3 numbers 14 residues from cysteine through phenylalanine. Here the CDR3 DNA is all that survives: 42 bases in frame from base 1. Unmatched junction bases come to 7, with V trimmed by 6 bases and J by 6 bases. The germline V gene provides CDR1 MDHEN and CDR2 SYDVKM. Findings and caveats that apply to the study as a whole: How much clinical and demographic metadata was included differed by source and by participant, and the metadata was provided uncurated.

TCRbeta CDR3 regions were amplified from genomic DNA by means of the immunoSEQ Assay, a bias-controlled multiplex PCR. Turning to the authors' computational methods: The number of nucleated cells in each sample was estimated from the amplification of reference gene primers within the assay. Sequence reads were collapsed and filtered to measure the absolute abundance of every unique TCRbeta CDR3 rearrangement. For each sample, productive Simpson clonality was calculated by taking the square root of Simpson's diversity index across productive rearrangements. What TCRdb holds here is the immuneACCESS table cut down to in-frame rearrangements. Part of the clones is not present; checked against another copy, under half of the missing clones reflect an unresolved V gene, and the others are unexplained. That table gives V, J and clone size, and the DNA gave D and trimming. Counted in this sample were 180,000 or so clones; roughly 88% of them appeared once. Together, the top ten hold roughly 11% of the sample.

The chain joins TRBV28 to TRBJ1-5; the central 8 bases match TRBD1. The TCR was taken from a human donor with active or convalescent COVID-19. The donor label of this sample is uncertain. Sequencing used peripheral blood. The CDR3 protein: CASSPRGRSQPQHF. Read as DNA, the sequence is TGTGCCAGCAGCCCCAGGGGGCGATCTCAGCCCCAGCATTTT. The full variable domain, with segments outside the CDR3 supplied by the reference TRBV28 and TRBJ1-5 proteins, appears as DVKVTQSSRYLVKRTGEKVFLECVQDMDHENMFWYRQDPGLGLRLIYFSYDVKMKEKGDIPEGYSVSREKKERFSLILESASTNQTSMYLCASSPRGRSQPQHFGDGTRLSIL.